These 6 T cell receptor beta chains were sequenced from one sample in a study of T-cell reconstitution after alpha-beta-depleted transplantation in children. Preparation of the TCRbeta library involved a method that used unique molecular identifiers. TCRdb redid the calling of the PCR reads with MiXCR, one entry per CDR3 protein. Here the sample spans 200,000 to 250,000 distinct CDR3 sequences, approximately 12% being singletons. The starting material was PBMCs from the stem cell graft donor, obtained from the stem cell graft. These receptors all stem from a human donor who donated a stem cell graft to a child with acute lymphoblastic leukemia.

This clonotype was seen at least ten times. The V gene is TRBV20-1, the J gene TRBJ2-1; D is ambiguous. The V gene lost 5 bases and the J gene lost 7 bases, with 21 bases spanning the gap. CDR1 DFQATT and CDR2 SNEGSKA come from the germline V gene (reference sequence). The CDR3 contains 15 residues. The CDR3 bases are TGCAGTGCTGTCACGGAGAATGGCTCCGAAAATGAGCAGTTCTTC. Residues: CSAVTENGSENEQFF.

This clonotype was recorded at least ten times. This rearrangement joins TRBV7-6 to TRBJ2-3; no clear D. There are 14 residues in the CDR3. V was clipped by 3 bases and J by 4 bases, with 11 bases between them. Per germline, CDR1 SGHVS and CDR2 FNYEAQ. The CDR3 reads CASSFLGDSDTQYF. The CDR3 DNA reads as TGTGCCAGCAGCTTCCTAGGAGACTCAGATACGCAGTATTTT.

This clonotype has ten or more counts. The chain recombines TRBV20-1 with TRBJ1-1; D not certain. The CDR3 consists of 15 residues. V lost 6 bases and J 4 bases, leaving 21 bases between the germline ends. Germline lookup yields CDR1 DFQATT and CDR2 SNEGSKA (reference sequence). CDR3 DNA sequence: TGCAGTGCGACCATAGGACCTGGAGTCGGCACTGAAGCTTTCTTT. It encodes CSATIGPGVGTEAFF.

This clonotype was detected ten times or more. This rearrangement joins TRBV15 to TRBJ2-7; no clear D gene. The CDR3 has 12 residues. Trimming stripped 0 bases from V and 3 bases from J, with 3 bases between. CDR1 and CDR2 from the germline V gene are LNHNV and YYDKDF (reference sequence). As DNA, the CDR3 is TGTGCCACCAGCAGAGATTACTACGAGCAGTACTTC. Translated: CATSRDYYEQYF.

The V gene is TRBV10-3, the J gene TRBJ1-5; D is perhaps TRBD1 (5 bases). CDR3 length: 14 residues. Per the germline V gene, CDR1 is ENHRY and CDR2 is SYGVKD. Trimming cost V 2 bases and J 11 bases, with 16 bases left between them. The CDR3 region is CAISESDGGRAQHF. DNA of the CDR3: TGTGCCATCAGTGAGAGTGACGGGGGAAGGGCCCAGCATTTT.

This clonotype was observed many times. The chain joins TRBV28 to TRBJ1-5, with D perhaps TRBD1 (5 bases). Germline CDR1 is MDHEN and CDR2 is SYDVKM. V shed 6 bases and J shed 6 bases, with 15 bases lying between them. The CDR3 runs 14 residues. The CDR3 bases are TGTGCCAGCAGGGGGGAAGTCGGGAGTCAGCCCCAGCATTTT. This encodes CASRGEVGSQPQHF.